These 3 T cell receptor beta chains share one sample of origin, sequenced in a study of T-cell memory formation after mild COVID-19. TCRdb processed the 5' RACE reads anew with MiXCR; each CDR3 protein has one entry. This sample has 85,000 to 120,000 distinct CDR3 sequences, with approximately 15% found just once. Input material: PBMCs or a T cell subset sorted from them (not recorded which). All receptors come from an adult woman who had mild COVID-19 (a few samples of this study predate the infection). Cell type and time point are not known.

The chain recombines TRBV6-5 with TRBJ2-1; D unresolved. Per germline, CDR1 MNHEY and CDR2 SVGAGI. Trimming took 11 bases from V and 7 from J, leaving 21 bases between them. The CDR3 is 14 amino acids. The CDR3 sequence: CAVQKSPEGNEQFF. The CDR3, as DNA: TGTGCCGTCCAGAAGAGTCCCGAAGGTAATGAGCAGTTCTTC.

This clonotype occurred a few times. The gene calls are TRBV7-7 and TRBJ2-3, with 15 bases identical to TRBD2. Germline V CDR1 and CDR2: SSHAT, FNYEAQ (reference sequence). J gave up 2 bases and V 5 bases, and 8 bases lay outside the gene matches. This CDR3 is built from 18 residues. This CDR3 is CASSPGLAGGPLTDTQYF. CDR3 bases: TGTGCCAGCAGCCCCGGACTAGCGGGAGGGCCACTCACAGATACGCAGTATTTT. Together with reference TRBV7-7 and TRBJ2-3, the CDR3 gives the full variable domain: GAGVSQSPRYKVTKRGQDVTLRCDPISSHATLYWYQQALGQGPEFLTYFNYEAQPDKSGLPSDRFSAERPEGSISTLTIQRTEQRDSAMYRCASSPGLAGGPLTDTQYFGPGTRLTVL.

The chain links TRBV7-9 to TRBJ2-7; D is unresolved. This CDR3 contains 14 residues. Per germline, CDR1 SEHNR and CDR2 FQNEAQ (reference sequence). The germline V and J ends were trimmed by 3 bases and 2 bases, with 11 bases remaining between them. This CDR3 is CASSFLPTTYEQYF. CDR3 bases: TGTGCCAGCAGCTTTTTACCCACTACCTACGAGCAGTACTTC.